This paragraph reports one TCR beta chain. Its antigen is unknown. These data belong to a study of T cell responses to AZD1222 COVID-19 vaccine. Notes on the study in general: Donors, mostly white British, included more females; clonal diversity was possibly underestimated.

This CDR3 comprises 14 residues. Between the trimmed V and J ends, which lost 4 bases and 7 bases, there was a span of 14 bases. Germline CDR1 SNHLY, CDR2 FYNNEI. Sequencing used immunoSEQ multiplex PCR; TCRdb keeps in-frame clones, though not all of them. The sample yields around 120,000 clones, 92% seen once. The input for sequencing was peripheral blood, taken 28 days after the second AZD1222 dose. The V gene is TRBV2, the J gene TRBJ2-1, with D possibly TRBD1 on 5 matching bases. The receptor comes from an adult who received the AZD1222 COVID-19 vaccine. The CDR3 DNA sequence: TGTGCCAGCAGTGTGGAACAGGAGAGGAATGAGCAGTTCTTC. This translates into CASSVEQERNEQFF.